Listed here are 16 T cell receptor beta chains from one sample, sequenced in a study of shared clonotypes between healthy human individuals. Sequencing used immunoSEQ multiplex PCR; TCRdb keeps in-frame clones, though not all of them. The table includes around 2.3 million clones, approximately 95% detected once. Material: naive CD4+ T cells sorted from blood. The subset is: CD45RA+ positively selected. Receptors originate from a young man in good health.

This rearrangement joins TRBV27 to TRBJ2-7, with 10 bases fitting TRBD2. The CDR3 has 15 amino acids. Per germline, CDR1 MNHEY and CDR2 SMNVEV (reference sequence). V dropped 2 bases and J dropped 6; count of bases not matched to a gene: 7. The CDR3 loop is CASSLGLAGVTEQYF. As DNA, the CDR3 is TGTGCCAGCAGTTTAGGCCTAGCGGGGGTAACCGAGCAGTACTTC.

V usage is TRBV19 and J usage is TRBJ2-3, with D unclear. Trimming cost V 9 bases and J 2 bases, with 15 bases left between them. Germline assignment: CDR1 LNHDA and CDR2 SQIVND (reference sequence). This CDR3 has 14 residues. The CDR3 reads CASNKQRHTDTQYF. The CDR3, as DNA: TGTGCCAGCAACAAGCAAAGGCACACAGATACGCAGTATTTT.

The rearrangement links TRBV5-4 to TRBJ2-2; maybe TRBD2 (6 bases). With 2 bases removed from V and 4 bases from J, the gap between germline ends came to 12 bases. Germline loops: CDR1 SGHNT, CDR2 YYREEE (reference sequence). The CDR3 runs to 15 residues. DNA of the CDR3: TGTGCCAGCAGCTTATCGGGAGAGAGCACCGGGGAGCTGTTTTTT. Its translation: CASSLSGESTGELFF.

DNA for the CDR3: TGTGCCAGCAGAGAGCAGGGGGCAAGGGGGGACACCGGGGAGCTGTTTTTT. Encoded protein: CASREQGARGDTGELFF. The chain carries TRBV27 and TRBJ2-2, with 8 bases fitting TRBD1. V shed 6 bases and J 3 bases; nucleotides not matched to a gene: 12. The CDR3 has 17 residues. Germline lookup yields CDR1 MNHEY and CDR2 SMNVEV (reference sequence).

This clone was recorded once. J is TRBJ2-7 and V is TRBV18; 11 nucleotides agree with TRBD2. Per germline, CDR1 KGHSH and CDR2 LQKENI. The CDR3 length is 16 residues. J lost 5 bases, V lost 5 bases, and 11 bases had no gene match. CDR3 in amino acids: CASSSLAGGLADEQYF. CDR3 coding DNA: TGTGCCAGCTCATCCCTAGCGGGAGGCCTCGCCGACGAGCAGTACTTC.

The J gene is TRBJ2-5, the V gene TRBV30; possibly TRBD1 or TRBD2 for D (6 bases each). V dropped 7 bases and J dropped 5 bases, with 20 bases sitting between them. CDR3 size: 14 residues. Germline V gene lookup returns CDR1 GTSNPN and CDR2 SVGIG (reference sequence). The CDR3 DNA is TGTGCCTCCTATGGGGGGCCCTCCGAGGAGACCCAGTACTTC. Translated: CASYGGPSEETQYF.

The chain joins TRBV18 to TRBJ1-2; 7 bases agree with TRBD1. CDR3 length: 13 residues. V lost 4 bases and J lost 4; bases outside the gene matches: 3. Germline assignment: CDR1 KGHSH and CDR2 LQKENI. As DNA, the CDR3 is TGTGCCAGCTCACAACAGGGGAGCTATGGCTACACCTTC. It codes for CASSQQGSYGYTF.

The chain is built from TRBV5-1 and TRBJ1-1; D gene unclear. Germline CDR1 SGHRS, CDR2 YFSETQ. The CDR3 covers 14 residues. Trimming took off 5 bases at V and 5 bases at J, with 16 bases between the two ends. The CDR3 loop reads CASRLSEGQTEAFF. The DNA of the CDR3 is TGCGCCAGCAGGTTATCTGAGGGCCAGACTGAAGCTTTCTTT.

The J gene is TRBJ2-7, the V gene TRBV28, with 10 bases fitting TRBD1. The CDR3 is 15 residues long. V lost 3 bases to trimming and J lost 0 bases; unmatched junction nucleotides: 2. In germline, CDR1 is MDHEN, CDR2 SYDVKM. The CDR3 nucleotides are TGTGCCAGCAGTTTCAGGACAGGGGGCTCCTACGAGCAGTACTTC. Translated, it gives CASSFRTGGSYEQYF.

The CDR3 protein is CASSFGRGLGELFF. CDR3 nucleotide sequence: TGTGCCAGCAGCTTTGGTAGGGGACTTGGGGAGCTGTTTTTT. The rearrangement uses TRBV5-5 and TRBJ2-2; maybe TRBD2 (6 bases). Deletions cut 2 bases from V and 8 bases from J, with 13 bases between. The length of the CDR3 is 14 residues. Germline loops: CDR1 SGHKS, CDR2 YYEKEE (reference sequence).

The chain has TRBV20-1 and TRBJ2-7; D is tentatively TRBD1 or TRBD2 (5 bases each). Germline V lookup: CDR1 DFQATT, CDR2 SNEGSKA (reference sequence). V lost 6 bases to trimming and J lost 3 bases, with 9 bases between them. The CDR3 totals 11 residues. CDR3 coding DNA: TGCAGTGCGGGGACCTACTACGAGCAGTACTTC. It yields the protein CSAGTYYEQYF.

The chain joins TRBV30 to TRBJ2-7; D ambiguous. Germline V gene lookup returns CDR1 GTSNPN and CDR2 SVGIG (reference sequence). Between the trimmed V and J ends, which lost 0 bases and 6 bases, there was a span of 21 bases. The CDR3 runs 16 residues. CDR3 coding DNA: TGTGCCTGGAGTGTACGTCGGTCGGGTCACGGAATCGAGCAGTACTTC. Amino acids: CAWSVRRSGHGIEQYF.

This chain connects TRBV4-1 to TRBJ2-7, with 8 positions matching TRBD1. This CDR3 spans 16 amino acids. J was trimmed by 4 bases and V by 2 bases; bases with no gene match: 10. Germline loops: CDR1 MGHRA, CDR2 YSYEKL. DNA of the CDR3: TGCGCCAGCAGCCAAACCGGGACAGGAACTCAGTACGAGCAGTACTTC. Its translation: CASSQTGTGTQYEQYF.

The chain recombines TRBV7-9 with TRBJ1-1, with D possibly matching TRBD1 (5 bases). CDR1 SEHNR and CDR2 FQNEAQ come from the germline V gene (reference sequence). V lost 3 bases to trimming and J lost 7 bases, with 15 bases between them. The CDR3 totals 14 residues. The CDR3 coding sequence is TGTGCCAGCAGCTTGCAAGTTAGAGGGGTTGAAGCTTTCTTT. It is translated as CASSLQVRGVEAFF.

V is TRBV18 and J is TRBJ2-7, with D unresolved. CDR3 length equals 13 residues. Germline CDR1 and CDR2: KGHSH and LQKENI. The V end lost 3 bases, the J end lost 7 bases, and 13 bases lay between the germline ends. The CDR3 loop is CASSPPGPLEQYF. DNA of the CDR3: TGTGCCAGCTCACCCCCTGGGCCGCTGGAGCAGTACTTC. The full variable domain, with the rest looked up from reference TRBV18 and TRBJ2-7, is NAGVMQNPRHLVRRRGQEARLRCSPMKGHSHVYWYRQLPEEGLKFMVYLQKENIIDESGMPKERFSAEFPKEGPSILRIQQVVRGDSAAYFCASSPPGPLEQYFGPGTRLTVT.

The chain joins TRBV10-3 to TRBJ2-7; unclear D gene. Trimming removed 0 bases from V and 6 bases from J, with 6 bases in between. The germline gives CDR1 ENHRY, CDR2 SYGVKD. There are 12 residues in the CDR3. As DNA, the CDR3 is TGTGCCATCAGTGAGTCTAGGTCCGAGCAGTACTTC. Residues: CAISESRSEQYF.